One sample yielded the 16 T cell receptor beta chains listed below, sequenced in a study of blood T cell repertoires in COVID-19. Produced via immunoSEQ multiplex PCR; TCRdb's table is partial and in-frame only. The table includes around 100,000 clones, approximately 90% detected once. Sequenced input: peripheral blood. These receptors all come from a human donor in a cohort sampled during active COVID-19.

V gene TRBV16 combines with J gene TRBJ2-7; perhaps TRBD2 as D (6 bases). Germline loops: CDR1 KGHSY, CDR2 FQNENV. The V gene lost 3 bases and the J gene lost 0 bases, with 9 bases spanning the gap. The CDR3 totals 14 residues. In nucleotides, the CDR3 is TGTGCCAGCAGCCAGGGACTGGTCTCCTACGAGCAGTACTTC. It specifies CASSQGLVSYEQYF.

CDR3 loop: CATSRGTQKAFF. CDR3 sequence (DNA): TGTGCCACCAGCAGGGGGACTCAGAAAGCTTTCTTT. V and J are TRBV15 and TRBJ1-1; possible D gene TRBD1, 5 bases. Germline V CDR1 and CDR2: LNHNV, YYDKDF (reference sequence). V was clipped by 3 bases and J by 9 bases, with 11 bases between them. The CDR3 totals 12 residues.

The genes are TRBV7-9 and TRBJ2-1; 10 bases match TRBD2. Germline CDR1 is SEHNR and CDR2 is FQNEAQ (reference sequence). J was trimmed by 12 bases and V by 0 bases; bases with no gene match: 5. CDR3 length: 14 residues. CDR3 region: CASSLAQLAGRQFF. CDR3 DNA sequence: TGTGCCAGCAGCTTAGCGCAACTAGCGGGGCGGCAGTTCTTC. The whole variable domain, filled in from reference TRBV7-9 and TRBJ2-1, reads DTGVSQNPRHKITKRGQNVTFRCDPISEHNRLYWYRQTLGQGPEFLTYFQNEAQLEKSRLLSDRFSAERPKGSFSTLEIQRTEQGDSAMYLCASSLAQLAGRQFFGPGTRLTVL.

This clone was found once. CDR3 region: CASSQDGSGGAGETQYF. The CDR3, as DNA: TGTGCCAGCAGCCAAGATGGGAGCGGGGGGGCCGGAGAGACCCAGTACTTC. The rearrangement joins TRBV3-1 (or the pseudogene TRBV3-2) to TRBJ2-5, with 10 bases lining up with TRBD2. Germline-derived CDR1 and CDR2 are LGHDT and YNNKEL (reference sequence). CDR3 size: 17 residues. V gave up 0 bases and J gave up 4 bases; unmatched junction bases: 8.

The chain carries TRBV15 and TRBJ1-4, with D unclear. CDR1 and CDR2 (germline): LNHNV, YYDKDF (reference sequence). The CDR3 extends over 15 amino acids. Deletions cut 0 bases from V and 4 bases from J, with 9 bases between. The CDR3 reads CATSREGALNEKLFF. CDR3 DNA: TGTGCCACCAGCAGAGAGGGAGCTCTTAATGAAAAACTGTTTTTT.

The chain recombines TRBV10-3 with TRBJ1-1; TRBD1 is a possible D gene (6 bases). This CDR3 comprises 13 residues. Germline V gives CDR1 ENHRY, CDR2 SYGVKD. V lost 7 bases and J 2 bases, leaving 11 bases between the germline ends. The CDR3 DNA sequence: TGTGCCATCAATTCACAGGGTAACACTGAAGCTTTCTTT. Translated, it gives CAINSQGNTEAFF.

The chain carries TRBV2 and TRBJ1-2, with 8 bases identical to TRBD1. The CDR3 extends over 13 amino acids. Unmatched junction bases numbered 11, after V lost 11 bases and J lost 6 bases. Germline V gene data show CDR1 as SNHLY and CDR2 as FYNNEI. The CDR3, as DNA: TGTGCCCCGTTGACAGGGGCGTTGGATGGCTACACCTTC. It translates to CAPLTGALDGYTF.

This clone was observed a few times. This sequence joins TRBV6-4 and TRBJ2-2; 11 positions agree with TRBD2. Unmatched junction bases numbered 2, after V lost 4 bases and J lost 4 bases. This CDR3 comprises 15 residues. The germline V gene has CDR1 MRHNA and CDR2 SNTAGT. The DNA of the CDR3 is TGTGCCAGCAGTGTACTAGCGGGAGCCACCGGGGAGCTGTTTTTT. It is translated as CASSVLAGATGELFF.

This rearrangement joins TRBV27 to TRBJ2-5; 10 bases agree with TRBD1. Trimming took 5 bases from V and 5 from J; bases not matched to a gene: 8. The CDR3 has 15 amino acids. Germline V lookup: CDR1 MNHEY, CDR2 SMNVEV (reference sequence). The CDR3 DNA reads as TGTGCCAGCAGTCAAGGACAGGGGGGGTGGGAGACCCAGTACTTC. Translated: CASSQGQGGWETQYF.

The CDR3 loop is CAWRRTGTEAFF. CDR3 sequence (DNA): TGTGCCTGGAGGAGGACGGGAACTGAAGCTTTCTTT. The chain has TRBV30 and TRBJ1-1; D is ambiguous. The germline V gene encodes CDR1 GTSNPN and CDR2 SVGIG (reference sequence). This CDR3 contains 12 residues. Trimming stripped 3 bases from V and 5 bases from J, with 10 bases between. Full variable domain (missing parts from reference TRBV30 and TRBJ1-1): SQTIHQWPATLVQPVGSPLSLECTVEGTSNPNLYWYRQAAGRGLQLLFYSVGIGQISSEVPQNLSASRPQDRQFILSSKKLLLSDSGFYLCAWRRTGTEAFFGQGTRLTVV.

The chain recombines TRBV18 with TRBJ1-2; D remains ambiguous. Trimming left V 5 bases short and J 0 bases short, with 7 bases between. This CDR3 is 13 amino acids long. The V gene's germline CDR1 is KGHSH and CDR2 LQKENI. The CDR3 here is CASSETTNYGYTF. In DNA form, the CDR3 reads TGTGCCAGCTCAGAAACAACTAACTATGGCTACACCTTC.

The V and J genes are TRBV27 and TRBJ1-2; no firm D call. The CDR3 extends over 13 amino acids. Germline V CDR1 and CDR2: MNHEY, SMNVEV (reference sequence). Trimming took 6 bases from V and 2 from J, leaving 10 bases between them. The CDR3 region is CASSPVTNYGYTF. Here the CDR3 DNA reads TGTGCCAGCAGCCCGGTTACGAACTATGGCTACACCTTC.

This clone was observed a few times. The chain has TRBV6-5 and TRBJ2-3, with 11 positions matching TRBD2. V was pared by 4 bases and J by 1 base, with 1 base of the junction left unmatched. Germline CDR1 MNHEY, CDR2 SVGAGI. CDR3 length equals 15 residues. The CDR3 region has the DNA TGTGCCAGCAGTTTAGCGGGGGGGGGCACAGATACGCAGTATTTT. This translates into CASSLAGGGTDTQYF.

In its sample, this clone was seen once. The V call is TRBV7-8, the J call TRBJ1-2; TRBD1 matches 7 bases. With V trimmed by 5 bases and J by 7 bases, 7 bases remained unmatched. Per germline, CDR1 SGHVS and CDR2 FQNEAQ. The CDR3 totals 13 residues. The CDR3 region is CASSDRQGGGYTF. CDR3 bases: TGTGCCAGCAGCGATCGACAGGGAGGTGGCTACACCTTC.

The genes are TRBV19 and TRBJ1-2, with D perhaps TRBD1 (6 bases). In germline, CDR1 is LNHDA, CDR2 SQIVND (reference sequence). This CDR3 has 12 residues. V gave up 7 bases and J gave up 5 bases, with 11 bases separating them. CDR3 region: CASTHRDYGYTF. CDR3 in DNA: TGTGCCAGTACGCACAGGGATTATGGCTACACCTTC. Complete variable domain (other parts from reference TRBV19 and TRBJ1-2): DGGITQSPKYLFRKEGQNVTLSCEQNLNHDAMYWYRQDPGQGLRLIYYSQIVNDFQKGDIAEGYSVSREKKESFPLTVTSAQKNPTAFYLCASTHRDYGYTFGSGTRLTVV.

J is TRBJ1-4 and V is TRBV28, with D maybe TRBD1 (6 bases). The V gene's germline CDR1 is MDHEN and CDR2 SYDVKM. V lost 4 bases and J 2 bases, leaving 8 bases between the germline ends. The CDR3 sequence is 14 residues long. Here the CDR3 DNA reads TGTGCCAGCAGTTGGGGGGGCACTAATGAAAAACTGTTTTTT. This codes for CASSWGGTNEKLFF.